Below, 29 T cell receptor beta chains from the same sample are listed, as sequenced in a study of T-cell reconstitution after alpha-beta-depleted transplantation in children. Preparing the TCRbeta library involved the use of unique molecular identifiers. MiXCR was run by TCRdb on the PCR reads, yielding one entry per CDR3 protein. The sample lists almost 500,000 distinct CDR3 sequences, under 15% occurring once. The source material was PBMCs from the stem cell graft donor, sampled from the stem cell graft. These receptors were obtained from a human donor who donated a stem cell graft to a child with combined immunodeficiency.

The V and J genes are TRBV30 and TRBJ1-1, with TRBD1 matching over 7 bases. The CDR3 consists of 14 residues. J gave up 2 bases and V 1 base, and 4 bases lay outside the gene matches. The germline V gene encodes CDR1 GTSNPN and CDR2 SVGIG (reference sequence). This CDR3 is CAWSADRVNTEAFF. The CDR3 DNA reads as TGTGCCTGGAGTGCCGACAGGGTCAACACTGAAGCTTTCTTT. The whole variable domain, remainder taken from reference TRBV30 and TRBJ1-1, is SQTIHQWPATLVQPVGSPLSLECTVEGTSNPNLYWYRQAAGRGLQLLFYSVGIGQISSEVPQNLSASRPQDRQFILSSKKLLLSDSGFYLCAWSADRVNTEAFFGQGTRLTVV.

There are many counts of this clonotype. The V gene is TRBV20-1, the J gene TRBJ2-3; D is uncertain. V was clipped by 5 bases and J by 2 bases, with 14 bases between them. The germline CDR1 and CDR2 sequences are DFQATT and SNEGSKA (reference sequence). The length of the CDR3 is 14 residues. CDR3: CSAEVPQATDTQYF. Written as DNA, the CDR3 is TGCAGTGCTGAGGTACCCCAGGCCACAGATACGCAGTATTTT.

This clonotype has ten or more counts. The chain recombines TRBV19 with TRBJ1-1, with D unclear. In germline, CDR1 is LNHDA, CDR2 SQIVND (reference sequence). The CDR3 totals 13 residues. Trimming removed 5 bases at V and 0 bases at J, with 7 bases between. CDR3 sequence reads: CASSVSLNTEAFF. The CDR3 DNA sequence: TGTGCCAGTAGTGTCAGCTTGAACACTGAAGCTTTCTTT.

The genes are TRBV5-1 and TRBJ2-1, with 9 positions matching TRBD1. Unmatched junction bases numbered 20, after V lost 1 base and J lost 6 bases. CDR1 and CDR2 (germline): SGHRS, YFSETQ. The CDR3 spans 20 residues. In DNA, the CDR3 is TGCGCCAGCAGCTTGAGTAATGCCGGGACAGGGTGGTTCGTGAGCAATGAGCAGTTCTTC. Its translation: CASSLSNAGTGWFVSNEQFF.

This clonotype was counted at least ten times. V is TRBV10-2 and J is TRBJ2-1, with 9 bases that match TRBD1. Germline V gene data show CDR1 as WSHSY and CDR2 as SAAADI. V shed 3 bases, J shed 8 bases, and the junction held 14 bases outside the gene matches. The CDR3 is 17 residues long. The chain's CDR3 is CASSDSAGTGYGYEQFF. CDR3 in DNA: TGCGCCAGCAGTGATTCAGCCGGGACAGGGTACGGGTATGAGCAGTTCTTC.

This chain connects TRBV4-3 to TRBJ2-7; D is unresolved. CDR1 is LGHNA, CDR2 YSLEER, per germline. The CDR3 contains 15 residues. Trimming removed 0 bases from V and 9 bases from J, with 18 bases in between. The CDR3 DNA sequence: TGCGCCAGCAGCCAAGATGGCGGCAGCCGTACGGTGCAGTACTTC. Encoded protein: CASSQDGGSRTVQYF.

The sample holds many counts of this clonotype. The V call is TRBV20-1, the J call TRBJ2-1; 8 bases match TRBD2. Germline loops: CDR1 DFQATT, CDR2 SNEGSKA (reference sequence). CDR3 length equals 17 residues. J was trimmed by 2 bases and V by 4 bases; bases with no gene match: 13. DNA of the CDR3: TGCAGTGCTATGGCCCCTCGGACTAGCAGAACCTACAATGAGCAGTTCTTC. Translated, it gives CSAMAPRTSRTYNEQFF.

DNA of the CDR3: TGCAGTGTTAGTCGGGGGGAGCTTGAGCAGTTCTTC. It translates to CSVSRGELEQFF. The J gene is TRBJ2-1, the V gene TRBV20-1; TRBD2 agrees at 7 bases. V shed 7 bases and J 9 bases; nucleotides not matched to a gene: 9. The CDR3 loop spans 12 amino acids. The V gene's germline CDR1 is DFQATT and CDR2 SNEGSKA (reference sequence).

As to this clonotype: This may be a read error, as it is one base from a much larger clone. The rearrangement joins TRBV29-1 to TRBJ2-1; tentative D call: TRBD1 (5 bases). Per the germline V gene, CDR1 is SQVTM and CDR2 is ANQGSEA. This CDR3 contains 13 residues. The CDR3 sequence: CSVDLDRDKEQFF. The CDR3 region has the DNA TGCAGCGTTGACCTAGACAGAGACAAAGAGCAGTTCTTC.

The rearrangement uses TRBV24-1 and TRBJ2-7; D may correspond to TRBD1 or TRBD2 (5 bases each). The CDR3 is 14 amino acids. V was clipped by 4 bases and J by 6 bases, with 15 bases between them. Germline V lookup: CDR1 KGHDR, CDR2 SFDVKD. CDR3 amino acids: CATSEPGTTGEQYF. The CDR3 region has the DNA TGTGCCACCAGTGAACCCGGGACCACTGGCGAGCAGTACTTC.

This rearrangement joins TRBV5-1 to TRBJ2-5, with 10 bases aligning to TRBD2. The CDR3 sequence is 19 residues long. The germline CDR1 and CDR2 sequences are SGHRS and YFSETQ. V lost 5 bases, J lost 1 base, and 17 bases stayed unmatched. CDR3 nucleotide sequence: TGCGCCAGCAGGGCGGGACTAGCGAATAACTTGGGGCCCCAAGAGACCCAGTACTTC. Amino acids: CASRAGLANNLGPQETQYF. Looking up the rest from reference TRBV5-1 and TRBJ2-5 gives the full variable domain: KAGVTQTPRYLIKTRGQQVTLSCSPISGHRSVSWYQQTPGQGLQFLFEYFSETQRNKGNFPGRFSGRQFSNSRSEMNVSTLELGDSALYLCASRAGLANNLGPQETQYFGPGTRLLVL.

This clonotype occurred many times. This chain connects TRBV4-1 to TRBJ2-1; TRBD1 agrees at 8 bases. Per the germline V gene, CDR1 is MGHRA and CDR2 is YSYEKL. V gave up 3 bases and J gave up 5 bases; unmatched junction bases: 6. The length of the CDR3 is 15 residues. DNA of the CDR3: TGCGCCAGCAGCCACACCTGGGACAGGAACAATGAGCAGTTCTTC. The encoded protein is CASSHTWDRNNEQFF.

The V and J genes are TRBV20-1 and TRBJ2-3; D unclear. CDR1 and CDR2 (germline): DFQATT, SNEGSKA (reference sequence). CDR3 size: 13 residues. V was trimmed by 1 base and J by 0 bases, leaving 5 bases between them. The CDR3 DNA reads as TGCAGTGCTAGAGTTAGCAGCACAGATACGCAGTATTTT. Translated: CSARVSSTDTQYF.

The V call is TRBV28, the J call TRBJ2-7; D ambiguous. This CDR3 has 13 residues. Trimming removed 10 bases from V and 4 bases from J, with 17 bases in between. Germline values: CDR1 MDHEN, CDR2 SYDVKM. The CDR3 nucleotides read TGTGCCACCACCCCAAATCTCTTTTACGAGCAGTACTTC. Its protein is CATTPNLFYEQYF.

This clonotype was seen only a few times. The rearrangement uses TRBV9 and TRBJ2-3; D ambiguous. Germline assignment: CDR1 SGDLS and CDR2 YYNGEE. Trimming took off 0 bases at V and 0 bases at J, with 8 bases between the two ends. The CDR3 loop spans 15 amino acids. CDR3 loop: CASSVGPPSTDTQYF. CDR3 nucleotides: TGTGCCAGCAGCGTAGGGCCACCTAGCACAGATACGCAGTATTTT.

This clonotype was detected only a few times. This chain joins TRBV12-3 or TRBV12-4 and TRBJ1-1, with D uncertain. The germline V and J ends were trimmed by 1 base and 1 base, with 7 bases remaining between them. This CDR3 has 14 amino acids. Here the CDR3 DNA reads TGTGCCAGCAGTTTAGTGTACTCGAACACTGAAGCTTTCTTT. Amino acids: CASSLVYSNTEAFF.

The chain is built from TRBV6-2 or TRBV6-3 and TRBJ1-3, with 7 bases identical to TRBD1. CDR1 and CDR2 from the germline V gene are MNHEY and SVGEGT. Trimming removed 5 bases from V and 1 base from J; junction bases left unmatched: 11. The CDR3 loop spans 17 amino acids. CDR3 in DNA: TGTGCCAGCAGTCCCCCCCCGGGACAGCCTTCTGGAAACACCATATATTTT. Translated: CASSPPPGQPSGNTIYF.

The table lists this clonotype with a few counts. This chain connects TRBV15 to TRBJ2-1; TRBD2 matches 9 bases. Germline V lookup: CDR1 LNHNV, CDR2 YYDKDF (reference sequence). After removal of 0 bases from V and 10 bases from J, the junction contained 16 bases not matched to a gene. The CDR3 spans 18 residues. The CDR3 DNA reads TGTGCCACCAGCAGAGAACTCACCGGGACTAGCCCTCTCGGGGAGCAGTTCTTC. Its translation is CATSRELTGTSPLGEQFF.

This clonotype turned up a few times. The V call is TRBV7-2, the J call TRBJ2-7; D unresolved. Per the germline V gene, CDR1 is SGHTA and CDR2 is FQGNSA. Trimming removed 1 base at V and 6 bases at J, with 7 bases between. CDR3 length: 12 residues. The CDR3 is CASSLDSLEQYF. The DNA of the CDR3 is TGTGCCAGCAGCTTAGACAGCCTCGAGCAGTACTTC. Full variable domain (missing parts from reference TRBV7-2 and TRBJ2-7): GAGVSQSPSNKVTEKGKDVELRCDPISGHTALYWYRQSLGQGLEFLIYFQGNSAPDKSGLPSDRFSAERTGGSVSTLTIQRTQQEDSAVYLCASSLDSLEQYFGPGTRLTVT.

The rearrangement links TRBV7-4 to TRBJ1-5, with D perhaps matching TRBD1 (6 bases). CDR3 size: 14 residues. The V gene's germline CDR1 is SGHVT and CDR2 SQSDAQ. V was shortened by 5 bases and J by 3 bases, with 11 bases between the two germline ends. The CDR3 bases are TGTGCCAGCAGCCACCGGGACACCAATCAGCCCCAGCATTTT. This translates into CASSHRDTNQPQHF. Looking up the rest from reference TRBV7-4 and TRBJ1-5 gives the full variable domain: GAGVSQSPRYKVAKRGRDVALRCDSISGHVTLYWYRQTLGQGSEVLTYSQSDAQRDKSGRPSGRFSAERPERSVSTLKIQRTEQGDSAVYLCASSHRDTNQPQHFGDGTRLSIL.

The chain combines TRBV25-1 with TRBJ1-1, with D possibly matching TRBD1 (5 bases). Per the germline V gene, CDR1 is MGHDK and CDR2 is SYGVNS. Trimming took off 0 bases at V and 5 bases at J, with 10 bases between the two ends. The CDR3 spans 14 residues. The CDR3, as DNA: TGTGCCAGCAGTGAATATGGGGCGAGGACTGAAGCTTTCTTT. It translates to CASSEYGARTEAFF.

This chain joins TRBV4-3 and TRBJ2-3, with 9 bases fitting TRBD2. Germline V gene lookup returns CDR1 LGHNA and CDR2 YSLEER. Trimming removed 4 bases from V and 8 bases from J; junction bases left unmatched: 13. The CDR3 contains 16 residues. The CDR3 protein is CASSPTFASGMGTQYF. The CDR3 DNA reads TGCGCCAGCAGCCCCACCTTCGCTAGCGGGATGGGTACGCAGTATTTT.

The genes are TRBV6-2 or TRBV6-3 and TRBJ2-1; D remains ambiguous. CDR3 size: 15 residues. CDR1 is MNHEY, CDR2 SVGEGT, per germline. The ends were cut back, 1 base at V and 4 bases at J, with 11 bases in the middle. CDR3 nucleotides: TGTGCCAGCAGTTACTTGGCTCGACCATACAATGAGCAGTTCTTC. Protein sequence: CASSYLARPYNEQFF.

In nucleotides, the CDR3 is TGTGCCAGCAATTCGGCAGGGTCGTACGGGGAGCTGTTTTTT. Encoded protein: CASNSAGSYGELFF. The chain uses TRBV2 and TRBJ2-2; a weak D match, TRBD1 (5 bases). Germline values: CDR1 SNHLY, CDR2 FYNNEI. CDR3 length equals 14 residues. Deletions cut 7 bases from V and 7 bases from J, with 16 bases between.

The chain combines TRBV7-2 with TRBJ2-3; no clear D. This CDR3 spans 11 amino acids. V lost 4 bases and J 7 bases, leaving 6 bases between the germline ends. Germline lookup yields CDR1 SGHTA and CDR2 FQGNSA. The CDR3 reads CASSSQYTQYF. CDR3 nucleotide sequence: TGTGCCAGCAGCTCCCAATATACGCAGTATTTT. The whole variable domain, remainder taken from reference TRBV7-2 and TRBJ2-3, is GAGVSQSPSNKVTEKGKDVELRCDPISGHTALYWYRQSLGQGLEFLIYFQGNSAPDKSGLPSDRFSAERTGGSVSTLTIQRTQQEDSAVYLCASSSQYTQYFGPGTRLTVL.

This clonotype turned up a few times. This chain uses TRBV4-2 with TRBJ1-1; a possible D gene is TRBD1 (5 bases). Between the trimmed V and J ends, which lost 0 bases and 1 base, there was a span of 9 bases. The germline V gene has CDR1 LGHNA and CDR2 YNFKEQ. The CDR3 covers 15 residues. In DNA, the CDR3 is TGTGCCAGCAGCCAAGATGGGACCCAGAACACTGAAGCTTTCTTT. This gives the protein CASSQDGTQNTEAFF.

This chain joins TRBV7-8 and TRBJ2-1; 8 bases align to TRBD2. Looked up from germline, CDR1 is SGHVS and CDR2 is FQNEAQ. The CDR3 loop spans 15 amino acids. V trimming: 1 base; J trimming: 3 bases; junction bases outside the gene matches: 2. The CDR3 DNA follows: TGTGCCAGCAGCTTAGTAGCGGGATTCTACAATGAGCAGTTCTTC. Protein sequence: CASSLVAGFYNEQFF.

This clonotype appeared a few times. The J gene is TRBJ2-2, the V gene TRBV3-1; TRBD2 is a possible D gene (5 bases). Germline values: CDR1 LGHDT, CDR2 YNNKEL (reference sequence). This CDR3 contains 14 residues. V was cut by 4 bases and J by 0 bases, with 6 bases left in between. DNA for the CDR3: TGTGCCAGCAGCCCGAGGGCGAACACCGGGGAGCTGTTTTTT. This translates into CASSPRANTGELFF.

Only a few counts were recorded for this clonotype. The V and J genes are TRBV2 and TRBJ2-2, with D possibly being TRBD2 (5 bases). Germline CDR1 SNHLY, CDR2 FYNNEI. V was clipped by 4 bases and J by 3 bases, with 12 bases between them. The CDR3 totals 15 residues. The CDR3 nucleotides are TGTGCCAGCAGTGGGCGGACGGGGTACACCGGGGAGCTGTTTTTT. It translates to CASSGRTGYTGELFF. The whole variable domain, filled in from reference TRBV2 and TRBJ2-2, reads EPEVTQTPSHQVTQMGQEVILRCVPISNHLYFYWYRQILGQKVEFLVSFYNNEISEKSEIFDDQFSVERPDGSNFTLKIRSTKLEDSAMYFCASSGRTGYTGELFFGEGSRLTVL.